This TCR beta chain originates from a study of human T cells and chemical hapten exposure. Whole-study context: 0.01% DPC was applied to the upper back in patch tests, which were read at 6 days. Per-sample TCR yields varied mainly from small pooled library volume differences.

TCRdb itself ran the RACE reads through MiXCR, one entry per CDR3 protein. The sample includes under 450,000 distinct CDR3 sequences, about 4.8% seen only once; the top ten take 2% to 2.5%. CDR3 length equals 14 residues. V trimming: 1 base; J trimming: 5 bases; junction bases outside the gene matches: 2. The V gene's germline CDR1 is MGHRA and CDR2 YSYEKL. As for time point: patch test 1, 2 weeks after DPC sensitization. Specified treatment: therapeutic diphenylcyclopropenone sensitization with weekly scalp DPC. Samples of blood were obtained prior to the application of each patch test. Alopecia patients between 18 and 70 years old and suitable for DPC were used as donors. This clonotype came up many times.

The starting material was whole blood, obtained in connection with sensitization to the hapten diphenylcyclopropenone (DPC). This clonotype was sampled from a woman aged 45 to 65 with alopecia areata. Some clones in this sample may be carry-over from other donors' samples. The chain carries TRBV4-1 and TRBJ2-7; 10 nucleotides agree with TRBD1. CDR3 nucleotides: TGCGCCAGCAGCCAAGGACAGGGGGCTAACGAGCAGTACTTC. Translated, it gives CASSQGQGANEQYF.